This TCR beta chain originates from a study of blood T cells in healthy people across ages. This clonotype was counted only a few times. Its matching antigen is unknown. From germline, CDR1 is SGHRS and CDR2 YFSETQ. V was pared by 4 bases and J by 5 bases, with 12 bases between. The CDR3 consists of 13 residues. The second PCR ran roughly 6 to 11 cycles with a sample-barcoded 5' primer and J-beta primers. TCRdb analysed the 5' RACE reads with MiXCR anew, one entry per CDR3 protein. The sample has some 1,000,000 distinct CDR3 sequences, 20% to 25% seen once. General study findings and limits: Age showed a roughly linear inverse relationship with TCR beta diversity per million T cells.

Staff drew ten milliliters of peripheral blood from each donor. The sample also formed part of further work on T cells of mothers and their children. That paper adds: A few healthy Caucasian mothers, along with their six children, served as the donors. Unrelated mother-child pairs always had slightly, but never significantly, lower normalized overlap than related pairs.

The sample consisted of blood. The chain combines TRBV5-1 with TRBJ1-1; D uncertain. The clonotype was recovered from a girl aged 2 to 9 in good health. CDR3 region: CASSPYGETEAFF. CDR3 nucleotide sequence: TGCGCCAGCAGCCCCTACGGGGAAACTGAAGCTTTCTTT.